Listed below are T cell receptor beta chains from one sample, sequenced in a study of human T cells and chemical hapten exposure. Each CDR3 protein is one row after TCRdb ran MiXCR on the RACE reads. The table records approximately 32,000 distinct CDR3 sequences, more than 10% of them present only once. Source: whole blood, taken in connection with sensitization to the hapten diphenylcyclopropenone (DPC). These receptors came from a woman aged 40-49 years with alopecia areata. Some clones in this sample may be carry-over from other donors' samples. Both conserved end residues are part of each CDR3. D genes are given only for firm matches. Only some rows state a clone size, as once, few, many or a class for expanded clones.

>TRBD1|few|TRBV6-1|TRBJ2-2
TGTGCCAGCAGGACAGGGCCGAACACCGGGGAGCTGTTTTTT
CASRTGPNTGELFF
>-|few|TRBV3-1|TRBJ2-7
TGTGCCAGCAGCCAAGAACACTCTCGCACGTACTTC
CASSQEHSRTYF
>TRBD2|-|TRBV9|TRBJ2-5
TGTGCCAGCAGCACCTCTAGCGGGGCCCAAGAGACCCAGTACTTC
CASSTSSGAQETQYF
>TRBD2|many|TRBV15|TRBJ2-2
TGTGCCACCAGCAGATCTAGCGGGACTAGGGGCGGGGAGCTGTTTTTT
CATSRSSGTRGGELFF
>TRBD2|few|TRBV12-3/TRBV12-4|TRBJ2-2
TGTGCCAGCTTAGCGGGGGGTAACACCGGGGAGCTGTTTTTT
CASLAGGNTGELFF
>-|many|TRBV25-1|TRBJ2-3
TGTGCCAGCAGTGAATCCCGCGATACGCAGTATTTT
CASSESRDTQYF
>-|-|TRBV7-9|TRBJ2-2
TGTGCCAGCAGCCTCGGCGCCAACACCGGGGAGCTGTTTTTT
CASSLGANTGELFF
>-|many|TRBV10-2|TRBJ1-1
TGCGCCAGCAGCCCCTTGGACAGCATGAACACTGAAGCTTTCTTT
CASSPLDSMNTEAFF
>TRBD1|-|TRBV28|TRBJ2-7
TGTGCCAGCACCGAAACAGGGGGCTTGGACTACGAGCAGTACTTC
CASTETGGLDYEQYF
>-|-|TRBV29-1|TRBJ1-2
TGCAGCGCCCAACAAGGGAACGGCTACACCTTC
CSAQQGNGYTF
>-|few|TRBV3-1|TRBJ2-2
TGTGCCAGCAGCCACATATCCGATGCGACCGGGGAGCTGTTTTTT
CASSHISDATGELFF
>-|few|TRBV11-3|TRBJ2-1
TGTGCCAGCAGTACGCAAGACAATGAGCAGTTCTTC
CASSTQDNEQFF
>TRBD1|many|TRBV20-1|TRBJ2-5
TGCAGTGCTAGCCGACTTCGGACAGGGCGAGAGACCCAGTACTTC
CSASRLRTGRETQYF
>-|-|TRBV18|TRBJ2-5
TGTGCCAGCTCACCACTGGACGTGGGTGTGGAGACCCAGTACTTC
CASSPLDVGVETQYF
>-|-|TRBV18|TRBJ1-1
TGTGCCAGCTCACCAAGATTAAACCGGCAGATCCAGACTGAAGCTTTCTTT
CASSPRLNRQIQTEAFF
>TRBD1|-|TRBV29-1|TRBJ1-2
TGCAGCGGTGAGACAGGGGCCTATGGCTACACCTTC
CSGETGAYGYTF
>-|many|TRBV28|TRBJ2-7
TGTGCCAGCAGGCAGAACGAGCAGTACTTC
CASRQNEQYF
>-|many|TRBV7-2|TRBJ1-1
TGTGCCAGCGCTCCCCTCTGGGGTGAAGCTTTCTTT
CASAPLWGEAFF
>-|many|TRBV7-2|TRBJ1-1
TGTGCCAGCAGCTTATCCACAGGGAACACTGAAGCTTTCTTT
CASSLSTGNTEAFF
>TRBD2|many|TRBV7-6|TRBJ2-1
TGTGCCAGCAGCTTAAGCGGGGGGTACAATGAGCAGTTCTTC
CASSLSGGYNEQFF
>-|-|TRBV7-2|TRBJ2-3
TGTGCCAGCAGCTTAGGGCTGTTTATAGATACGCAGTATTTT
CASSLGLFIDTQYF
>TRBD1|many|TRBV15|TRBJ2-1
TGTGCCACCAGCGTTCCGGGACAGGCCTACAATGAGCAGTTCTTC
CATSVPGQAYNEQFF
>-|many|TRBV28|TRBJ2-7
TGTGCCAGCAGTCTAACCATTAACGAGCAGTACTTC
CASSLTINEQYF
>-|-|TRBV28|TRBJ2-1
TGTGCCAGCTTAAGACCGCCTGATGAGCAGTTCTTC
CASLRPPDEQFF
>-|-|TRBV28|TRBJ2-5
TGTGCCAGCAGTTTTGCTAACAGGGGGGGAGAGACCCAGTACTTC
CASSFANRGGETQYF
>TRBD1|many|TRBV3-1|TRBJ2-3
TGTGCCAGCAGCCTCGGGACAGGGGCAGGCACAGATACGCAGTATTTT
CASSLGTGAGTDTQYF
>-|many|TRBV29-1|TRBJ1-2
TGCAGCGTTGAAGATCCGGCCCCGGGCGACTATGGCTACACCTTC
CSVEDPAPGDYGYTF
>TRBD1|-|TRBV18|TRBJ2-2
TGTGCCAGCTCACCCGGGACAGAAGGGGCCGGGGAGCTGTTTTTT
CASSPGTEGAGELFF
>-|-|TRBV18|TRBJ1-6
TGTGCCAGCTCACCACGGAACTCTCTCCAACCCCTCCACTTT
CASSPRNSLQPLHF
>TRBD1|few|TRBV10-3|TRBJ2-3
TGTGCCATCAGTGAGTCAAGGGGGACAGCAGATACGCAGTATTTT
CAISESRGTADTQYF
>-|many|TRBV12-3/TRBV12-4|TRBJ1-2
TGTGCCAGCAGTTCACCGGGACCCCTCTATGGCTACACCTTC
CASSSPGPLYGYTF
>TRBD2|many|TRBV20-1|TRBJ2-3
TGCAGTGCTAGAGTGGCCAGCGGGGTCACAGATACGCAGTATTTT
CSARVASGVTDTQYF
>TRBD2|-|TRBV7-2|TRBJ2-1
TGTGCCAGCAGCTTAGCGATGTATAGCGGGGGGGCGAGTAATGAGCAGTTCTTC
CASSLAMYSGGASNEQFF
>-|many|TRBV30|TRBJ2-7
TGTGCCTGGAACAAATTAGAGCTACGCTACGGCGAGCAGTACTTC
CAWNKLELRYGEQYF
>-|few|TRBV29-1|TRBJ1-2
TGCAGCGTTGAAGCGGGTTACTATGGCTACACCTTC
CSVEAGYYGYTF
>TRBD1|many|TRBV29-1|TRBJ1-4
TGCAGCGTTCGCCGACAGGGTCCCACTAATGAAAAACTGTTTTTT
CSVRRQGPTNEKLFF
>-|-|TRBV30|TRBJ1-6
TGTGCCTGGAGTGTAAACAATTCACCCCTCCACTTT
CAWSVNNSPLHF
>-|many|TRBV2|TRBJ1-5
TGTGCCAGCAGTGACGGCAGCTACAATCAGCCCCAGCATTTT
CASSDGSYNQPQHF
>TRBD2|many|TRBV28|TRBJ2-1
TGTGCCAGCAGTTTAGGGGACTACCGACCTATTGGGCAGTTCTTC
CASSLGDYRPIGQFF
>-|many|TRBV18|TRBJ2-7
TGTGCCAGCTCACCACGGTCGCCGGACACGCCCTACGAGCAGTACTTC
CASSPRSPDTPYEQYF
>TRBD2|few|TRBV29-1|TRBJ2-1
TGCAGCGTTGTTGGGAGGGCGCGTGAGCAGTTCTTC
CSVVGRAREQFF
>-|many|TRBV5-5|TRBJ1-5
TGTGCCAGCAGCTGGGAAAGGGACTTGCAGCCCCAGCATTTT
CASSWERDLQPQHF
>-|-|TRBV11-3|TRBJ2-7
TGTGCCAGCAGCTTCACGACGGCGGCGTCCTACGAGCAGTACTTC
CASSFTTAASYEQYF
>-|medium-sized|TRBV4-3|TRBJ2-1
TGCGCCAGCAGCCAAGATGTCGTGTGGGGATCCTACAATGAGCAGTTCTTC
CASSQDVVWGSYNEQFF
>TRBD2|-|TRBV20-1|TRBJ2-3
TGCAGTGCTAGACTAGCGGGAGCCACAGATACGCAGTATTTT
CSARLAGATDTQYF
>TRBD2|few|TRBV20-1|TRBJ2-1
TGCAGTGCTAGAAGGAGCGGGAGAACCTACAATGAGCAGTTCTTC
CSARRSGRTYNEQFF
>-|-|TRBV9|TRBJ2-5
TGTGCCAGCAGCGTAGGGGGCAGGGGCACCCAAGAGACCCAGTACTTC
CASSVGGRGTQETQYF
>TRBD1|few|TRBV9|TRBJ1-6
TGTGCCAGCAGCGTTGGACAGGGCGCGAGCTCCTATAATTCACCCCTCCACTTT
CASSVGQGASSYNSPLHF
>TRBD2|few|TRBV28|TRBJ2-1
TGTGCCAGCAGCAAACTAGCGGGAGGGTACAATGAGCAGTTCTTC
CASSKLAGGYNEQFF
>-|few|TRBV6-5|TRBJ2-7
TGTGCCAGCAGTTTCTCAGGGAATCCCTACGAGCAGTACTTC
CASSFSGNPYEQYF
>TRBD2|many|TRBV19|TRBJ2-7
TGTGCCAGTAGTATTTTCAGCGGGGACTCCTACGAGCAGTACTTC
CASSIFSGDSYEQYF
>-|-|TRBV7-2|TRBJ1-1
TGTGCCAGCAGCTTACAGGGAAATGAAGCTTTCTTT
CASSLQGNEAFF
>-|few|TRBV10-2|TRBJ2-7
TGCGCCAGCAGTGAGCCGAGGGAAAGGGGTGGGAAGTTCGAGCAGTACTTC
CASSEPRERGGKFEQYF
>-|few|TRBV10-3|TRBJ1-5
TGTGCCATCAGTGAGTCCCCGGATCAGCCCCAGCATTTT
CAISESPDQPQHF